This paragraph covers one T cell receptor (beta chain) sequence. Antigen specificity is unknown. The immunoSEQ assay was version 4, run in survey mode. The data were produced by immunoSEQ multiplex PCR, yet TCRdb's version contains in-frame clones alone and is incomplete. In the table there are roughly 28,000 clones, over 65% of which are singletons. The germline V gene encodes CDR1 LNHDA and CDR2 SQIVND (reference sequence). This CDR3 is 12 amino acids long. Trimming cost V 3 bases and J 11 bases; bases outside gene matches: 6. These data originate in a study of persistence of HIV-infected CD4 T cells. Study-wide findings and caveats: TCRbeta richness was lower in CMV- and Gag-responding cells than in anti-CD3/anti-CD28-responding cells. Antigen-responding cells were enriched for degenerate expanded CDR3beta sequences.

Cells were stimulated with CMV-infected fibroblast lysates at about 9.4 ug/mL. Sorted nonresponding memory CD4+ T cells were CD40L-negative, CD69-negative, CD45RO-high. Inclusion required CMV-positive serology and CD4+ counts above 400 cells/uL. The clonotype comes from an adult woman with HIV who was CMV-seropositive. The rearrangement links TRBV19 to TRBJ1-1, with 7 bases identical to TRBD1. Source: CD4+ T cells sorted from PBMCs after roughly 18-hour stimulation, taken from a patient who received antiretroviral therapy. Here the CDR3 reads CASSMRDRAAFF. The CDR3 region has the DNA TGTGCCAGTAGTATGAGAGACAGGGCGGCTTTCTTT.